The 11 T cell receptor beta chains reported below all come from one sample, sequenced in a study of shared clonotypes between healthy human individuals. Terminally differentiated effector memory CD45RA+ cells were excluded from the naive CD8 cells, which were CD45RO-negative and positively selected for CCR7. This table comes from immunoSEQ multiplex PCR, and its TCRdb copy is limited to in-frame clones, with some not included. There are about 580,000 clones in the sample; 95% to 98% occur only once, and more than 0.3% lies in the top ten. Sequencing was performed on naive CD8+ T cells sorted from blood. These receptors all stem from a man under 40 in good health.

This clone turned up a few times. The chain carries TRBV13 and TRBJ2-2; 10 bases map to TRBD1. From germline, CDR1 is PRHDT and CDR2 FYEKMQ (reference sequence). V gave up 3 bases and J gave up 3 bases; unmatched junction bases: 4. There are 16 residues in the CDR3. The CDR3 DNA sequence: TGTGCCAGCAGCTTTGAAGGACAGGGGGACACCGGGGAGCTGTTTTTT. It translates to CASSFEGQGDTGELFF.

This clone appeared once. The V gene is TRBV29-1, the J gene TRBJ2-7, with 10 bases identical to TRBD2. Germline-derived CDR1 and CDR2 are SQVTM and ANQGSEA. This CDR3 contains 13 residues. The J segment lost 2 bases and the V segment lost 6 bases, leaving 4 bases of the junction unmatched. CDR3 in amino acids: CSVGTSVAYEQYF. CDR3 DNA: TGCAGCGTAGGGACTAGCGTAGCCTACGAGCAGTACTTC.

The chain carries TRBV10-1 and TRBJ2-5, with a possible D match to TRBD2 (6 bases). Germline V gene data show CDR1 as WNHNN and CDR2 as SYGVQD (reference sequence). This CDR3 is built from 13 residues. Between the trimmed V and J ends, which lost 5 bases and 5 bases, there was a span of 12 bases. The CDR3 nucleotides read TGCGCCAGCAGTACCAGCCGGGGGGAGACCCAGTACTTC. Amino acid sequence: CASSTSRGETQYF.

The chain carries TRBV27 and TRBJ2-7; 7 nucleotides agree with TRBD2. Germline-derived CDR1 and CDR2 are MNHEY and SMNVEV (reference sequence). This CDR3 region has 15 residues. V lost 7 bases and J lost 1; bases outside the gene matches: 10. In nucleotides, the CDR3 is TGTGCCAGCAATACCCGACTAGCAAAATCCTACGAGCAGTACTTC. Its protein is CASNTRLAKSYEQYF.

The chain has TRBV5-4 and TRBJ2-7; D possibly corresponds to TRBD1 (5 bases). Germline CDR1 reads SGHNT; CDR2 reads YYREEE (reference sequence). The CDR3 covers 14 residues. The ends were cut back, 1 base at V and 5 bases at J, with 13 bases in the middle. This chain's CDR3 is CASSLSREGNEQYF. Written as DNA, the CDR3 is TGTGCCAGCAGCTTGAGCAGGGAAGGGAACGAGCAGTACTTC.

Note on this clone: The junction does not match germline at one end; this may be a read error. The rearrangement links TRBV11-2 to TRBJ1-1; unclear D gene. CDR1 and CDR2 (germline): SGHAT, FQNNGV. There are 11 residues in the CDR3. The CDR3 nucleotides read TGTGCCAGCACCTTAGGACGGACTGCTTTCTTT. This gives the protein CASTLGRTAFF.

The genes are TRBV10-1 and TRBJ2-5; 8 bases match TRBD2. There are 16 residues in the CDR3. The V gene's germline CDR1 is WNHNN and CDR2 SYGVQD (reference sequence). V was pared by 3 bases and J by 5 bases, with 11 bases of the junction left unmatched. CDR3 sequence (DNA): TGCGCCAGCAGTGAATTTGGAGCGGGAGTGAGGGAGACCCAGTACTTC. Its translation: CASSEFGAGVRETQYF.

J is TRBJ2-5 and V is TRBV7-8, with D perhaps TRBD2 (7 bases). Germline CDR1 and CDR2: SGHVS and FQNEAQ. The ends were cut back, 4 bases at V and 5 bases at J, with 14 bases in the middle. This CDR3 region has 14 residues. The CDR3 region is CASSSGEGWETQYF. The DNA of the CDR3 is TGTGCCAGCAGCTCAGGGGAGGGCTGGGAGACCCAGTACTTC.

This chain uses TRBV28 with TRBJ2-7; no reliable D call. This CDR3 has 15 amino acids. Germline assignment: CDR1 MDHEN and CDR2 SYDVKM. With 10 bases removed from V and 2 bases from J, the gap between germline ends came to 21 bases. For the CDR3, the DNA is TGTGCCACCCGACCGATTCCGGGCCTAACCTACGAGCAGTACTTC. Its protein product is CATRPIPGLTYEQYF.

The chain carries TRBV10-1 and TRBJ2-2; 9 bases align to TRBD2. CDR3 length: 15 amino acids. CDR1 and CDR2 (germline): WNHNN, SYGVQD (reference sequence). Trimming at V came to 6 bases and at J to 4 bases, leaving 6 bases not matched to a gene. CDR3 nucleotide sequence: TGCGCCAGCAGCCGGCTAGCGGGAACCACCGGGGAGCTGTTTTTT. Translation: CASSRLAGTTGELFF.

The genes are TRBV6-5 and TRBJ2-7; D tentatively reads TRBD1 or TRBD2 (5 bases each). V was shortened by 6 bases and J by 6 bases, with 15 bases between the two germline ends. This CDR3 region has 13 residues. Germline CDR1 and CDR2: MNHEY and SVGAGI. The DNA of the CDR3 is TGTGCCAGCAGCCCTTCAGGGACGGTCGAGCAGTACTTC. Protein sequence: CASSPSGTVEQYF.